This T cell receptor (beta chain) originates from a study of T cell responses to AZD1222 COVID-19 vaccine (dated by TCRdb to 2020 to 2023). Study-level background: TCR sequencing was performed for 230 to 250 trial participants, of whom about 200 were given two doses of AZD1222 and approximately 25 were given two doses of MenACWY control vaccine. Trial participants were enrolled by age into subgroups of 18-55, 56-69 and 70-plus years, and around 140, 26 and 57 TCR-sequenced participants, respectively, were included in these subgroups.

Study-level results and caveats: Participants were mostly white British and included more females than males, and it was suggested by the authors that clonal diversity may have been underestimated. Vaccine-associated CD4 TCRs spanned the whole spike protein, with dominant responses in regions 160-218 and 743-854. Reportedly, almost half of the unique spike-specific TCRs recognized epitopes lying outside the regions that are mutated in the B.1.351 and B.1.1.7 variants. Only five or six AZD1222 recipients were SARS-CoV-2 seropositive at baseline, limiting conclusions about previously exposed vaccinees. Because no samples from the day 14 peak response were available, repertoires could be characterized only after the peak T cell response. The 56-69-year group was small, and its depth increase did not reach significance, likely because of low power. A significant rise in spike-specific TCR breadth and depth was observed after two AZD1222 doses relative to day 0 and relative to MenACWY recipients.

The CDR3 regions of human TCRbeta chains were subjected to immunosequencing. Regarding the original processing steps: Repertoire TCRs were checked for matches against a reference library of SARS-CoV-2-specific TCRs that had been generated using the MIRA antigen-specificity platform. Breadth was defined as the fraction of unique TCRs that were SARS-CoV-2-associated, and depth was defined as the fraction of total T cells that were SARS-CoV-2-associated. Using the MIRA data, every spike-specific TCR was mapped to the spike region that the TCR reacted to and assigned to either a CD4 or a CD8 class. Log10-transformed breadth and depth values were compared by one-way ANOVA with Sidak's multiple comparisons tests. TCRdb holds this immuneACCESS table with in-frame rearrangements only. Some clones are missing; in checked studies, unresolved V genes explain under half, and the rest has no known cause. The V and J calls and clone size come from that table; D and trimming were worked out from the DNA. The sample yields more than 150,000 clones; over 70% were counted once. Jointly, the top ten make up 2.5% to 3% of the sample.

The time point label on this specimen signifies: baseline before first vaccination. This specimen's treatment or condition label, interpreted: meningococcal conjugate vaccine given as trial control. Samples from vaccinated people were obtained from the UK trials COV001 and COV002, which included a single-blind randomized controlled phase 2/3 trial of AZD1222 (ChAdOx1 nCoV-19) in healthy adults. For TCRbeta chain sequencing, PBMC samples were collected from trial participants at day 0 and at day 28 after the second dose. The V end gives up 0 bases and the J end 3 bases, leaving 3 bases in the junction not matched to a gene. The CDR3 runs 15 residues from the cysteine to the phenylalanine. The CDR3 DNA has 45 bases and is translated from base 1. For CDR1 and CDR2, the germline V gene (reference sequence) lists MNHEY and SMNVEV. Note on this clone: The clone's antigen remains unknown. No base quality information exists; no much larger clone differs at one position.

The clonotype comes from an adult in good health. The chain joins TRBV27 to TRBJ2-7; 9 nucleotides in the junction match TRBD2. The starting material was peripheral blood, obtained on day 0 of MenACWY control vaccination. The CDR3 has the sequence CASSLSGGRVYEQYF. The DNA sequence is as follows: TGTGCCAGCAGTTTATCGGGCGGGAGGGTCTACGAGCAGTACTTC.